A single sample gave rise to the 19 T cell receptor beta chains below, sequenced in a study of blood T cell repertoires in COVID-19. Sequencing was performed with immunoSEQ multiplex PCR; in TCRdb, only in-frame clones are kept and a portion is missing. The repertoire holds approximately 280,000 clones, 85% to 90% seen once, with 1.7% in the top ten. The material sequenced was PBMCs or T cells enriched from blood (not recorded which). The receptors were gathered from a woman under 30 with acute COVID-19.

This clone was counted only a few times. The rearrangement joins TRBV7-9 to TRBJ1-3; D perhaps matches TRBD1 (5 bases). The V end was cut by 10 bases, the J end by 8 bases, with 15 bases between. This CDR3 region has 12 residues. Germline CDR1 SEHNR, CDR2 FQNEAQ (reference sequence). The CDR3 coding sequence is TGTGCCACCCGCGGGGGGGGAGACACCATATATTTT. Translating gives CATRGGGDTIYF.

The chain employs TRBV30 and TRBJ1-5, with 7 bases that match TRBD1. CDR1 is GTSNPN and CDR2 is SVGIG in the germline V gene (reference sequence). The CDR3 runs 15 residues. The J segment lost 6 bases and the V segment lost 0 bases, leaving 8 bases of the junction unmatched. CDR3 nucleotide sequence: TGTGCCTGGAGTGTAAAGGGGGCCGTGGGTCAGCCCCAGCATTTT. Translation: CAWSVKGAVGQPQHF.

The chain combines TRBV30 with TRBJ2-7, with TRBD2 matching over 7 bases. Looked up from germline, CDR1 is GTSNPN and CDR2 is SVGIG (reference sequence). This CDR3 has 18 amino acids. With 2 bases clipped from V and 5 bases from J, the junction kept 21 bases outside the gene matches. In DNA, the CDR3 is TGTGCCTGGAGTCTACGCGGCGGGGTGAGCGGGAAAGCCGACGAGCAGTACTTC. It is translated as CAWSLRGGVSGKADEQYF.

This rearrangement joins TRBV19 to TRBJ2-1; 7 bases agree with TRBD2. Germline trimming cut 1 base from V and 0 bases from J; bases unmatched to any gene: 3. The CDR3 is made up of 16 amino acids. Germline-derived CDR1 and CDR2 are LNHDA and SQIVND (reference sequence). DNA of the CDR3: TGTGCCAGTAGTATAGGGGGAGGGCGCTCCTACAATGAGCAGTTCTTC. It is translated as CASSIGGGRSYNEQFF.

This clone appeared a few times. The gene calls are TRBV7-3 and TRBJ2-3; the D gene is possibly TRBD2 (5 bases). Per the germline V gene, CDR1 is SGHTA and CDR2 is FQGTGA. This CDR3 is 18 amino acids long. V lost 4 bases, J lost 2 bases, and 22 bases lay in between. CDR3: CASSSIPGLPQITDTQYF. CDR3 DNA sequence: TGTGCCAGCAGCTCCATCCCCGGACTGCCCCAGATCACAGATACGCAGTATTTT. The full variable domain, completed using reference TRBV7-3 and TRBJ2-3, is GAGVSQTPSNKVTEKGKYVELRCDPISGHTALYWYRQSLGQGPEFLIYFQGTGAADDSGLPNDRFFAVRPEGSVSTLKIQRTERGDSAVYLCASSSIPGLPQITDTQYFGPGTRLTVL.

The CDR3 reads CASSAPGGIYGYTF. The CDR3 DNA is TGTGCCAGCAGCGCTCCGGGGGGGATCTATGGCTACACCTTC. This rearrangement joins TRBV5-4 to TRBJ1-2; D might be TRBD1 (5 bases). The CDR3 extends over 14 amino acids. The ends were cut back, 4 bases at V and 4 bases at J, with 14 bases in the middle. CDR1 and CDR2 (germline): SGHNT, YYREEE (reference sequence).

The gene calls are TRBV27 and TRBJ1-1; possible D gene TRBD1, 6 bases. V lost 4 bases and J lost 1, with 13 bases in between. Germline values: CDR1 MNHEY, CDR2 SMNVEV (reference sequence). This CDR3 spans 15 amino acids. The CDR3 loop is CASSSRQAANTEAFF. The CDR3 DNA reads as TGTGCCAGCAGTTCTAGACAGGCGGCGAACACTGAAGCTTTCTTT.

This chain connects TRBV10-2 to TRBJ1-1; no firm D call. The V and J ends lost 4 bases and 1 base respectively, with 16 bases between them. This CDR3 has 16 residues. The germline CDR1 and CDR2 sequences are WSHSY and SAAADI. The CDR3 DNA reads TGCGCCAGCAGTGGCCCGCTTTGGCGGGCGAACACTGAAGCTTTCTTT. This codes for CASSGPLWRANTEAFF.

The chain combines TRBV19 with TRBJ1-1; TRBD1 matches 7 bases. Germline trimming cut 3 bases from V and 4 bases from J; bases unmatched to any gene: 8. Germline CDR1 LNHDA, CDR2 SQIVND (reference sequence). The CDR3 consists of 15 residues. The DNA of the CDR3 is TGTGCCAGTAGTATCAGGGATTACAGGGGCACTGAAGCTTTCTTT. The encoded protein is CASSIRDYRGTEAFF.

V gene TRBV12-3 or TRBV12-4 combines with J gene TRBJ1-2; possibly TRBD1 for D (6 bases). This CDR3 is 13 amino acids long. The V end lost 6 bases, the J end lost 7 bases, and 15 bases lay between the germline ends. The chain's CDR3 is CASSPVGGVGYTF. DNA for the CDR3: TGTGCCAGCAGCCCGGTAGGGGGTGTTGGCTACACCTTC.

This chain joins TRBV11-2 and TRBJ1-2; TRBD1 agrees at 11 bases. V shed 4 bases, J shed 8 bases, and the junction held 3 bases outside the gene matches. Germline loops: CDR1 SGHAT, CDR2 FQNNGV. This CDR3 region has 13 residues. CDR3 protein: CASSSDRGRGYTF. DNA of the CDR3: TGTGCCAGCAGCTCGGACAGGGGGCGGGGCTACACCTTC.

This chain links TRBV4-1 with TRBJ2-5; 10 bases align to TRBD1. The CDR3 has 17 amino acids. The germline V gene has CDR1 MGHRA and CDR2 YSYEKL. V lost 4 bases, J lost 3 bases, and 11 bases stayed unmatched. The CDR3 DNA is TGCGCCAGCAGCCGCGAAAGCCGGGACAGGGGCAAAGAGACCCAGTACTTC. Translated, it gives CASSRESRDRGKETQYF.

This rearrangement joins TRBV21-1 to TRBJ1-2. TRBV21-1 counts as a pseudogene. This CDR3 is built from 17 residues. This chain's CDR3 is CASSTRGMFPLNYGYTF. Here the CDR3 DNA reads TGTGCCAGCAGCACAAGAGGGATGTTTCCGCTCAACTATGGCTACACCTTC.

The rearrangement uses TRBV4-1 and TRBJ1-2, with TRBD1 matching over 7 bases. The CDR3 length is 19 residues. The ends lost 0 bases at V and 2 bases at J; junction bases unmatched: 15. Germline-derived CDR1 and CDR2 are MGHRA and YSYEKL. The chain's CDR3 is CASSQDWGTVQFRNYGYTF. In nucleotides, the CDR3 is TGCGCCAGCAGCCAAGATTGGGGGACAGTACAATTTAGGAACTATGGCTACACCTTC.

The rearrangement links TRBV5-4 to TRBJ2-5; no firm D call. V gave up 4 bases and J gave up 5 bases, with 15 bases separating them. The CDR3 length is 14 residues. Germline-derived CDR1 and CDR2 are SGHNT and YYREEE (reference sequence). The CDR3 reads CASSPHTLRETQYF. CDR3 sequence (DNA): TGTGCCAGCAGCCCACACACGCTCCGCGAGACCCAGTACTTC. The variable domain in full, with the rest retrieved from reference TRBV5-4 and TRBJ2-5, is ETGVTQSPTHLIKTRGQQVTLRCSSQSGHNTVSWYQQALGQGPQFIFQYYREEENGRGNFPPRFSGLQFPNYSSELNVNALELDDSALYLCASSPHTLRETQYFGPGTRLLVL.

The chain joins TRBV6-1 to TRBJ2-7, with 7 positions matching TRBD2. CDR1 and CDR2 (germline): MNHNS, SASEGT. CDR3 length: 16 residues. The V gene end was trimmed by 4 bases and the J gene end by 1 base; junction bases not matched to a gene: 10. Written as DNA, the CDR3 is TGTGCCAGCAGTGGATGGACTAGTTCCCTTTCCTACGAGCAGTACTTC. It codes for CASSGWTSSLSYEQYF.

The chain joins TRBV4-2 to TRBJ2-7, with D maybe TRBD2 (6 bases). Germline-derived CDR1 and CDR2 are LGHNA and YNFKEQ. V was pared by 1 base and J by 2 bases, with 12 bases between. This CDR3 region has 15 residues. The CDR3 loop reads CASSQAGDGTYEQYF. Here the CDR3 DNA reads TGTGCCAGCAGCCAAGCGGGGGACGGCACCTACGAGCAGTACTTC.

This clone was detected once. At one end, the junction sequence differs from germline, possibly due to a read error. The chain uses TRBV28 and TRBJ2-3; D might be TRBD1 (6 bases). Germline values: CDR1 MDHEN, CDR2 SYDVKM. CDR3 length: 16 amino acids. The CDR3, as DNA: TGTGCCAGCAGTTTATCCCCAGGCAGGGGCACCGATACGCAGTATTTT. The encoded protein is CASSLSPGRGTDTQYF.

This chain links TRBV6-5 with TRBJ2-2; D unresolved. Trimming shortened V by 9 bases and J by 5 bases, and 19 bases separated the two germline ends. Looked up from germline, CDR1 is MNHEY and CDR2 is SVGAGI. The CDR3 extends over 15 amino acids. The CDR3, as DNA: TGTGCCAGTAAACCAAAGGCTAGTCCAACCGGGGAGCTGTTTTTT. Translated: CASKPKASPTGELFF.